This TCR beta chain was documented in a study of identical twins. This clonotype was counted only a few times. Its target is not known. Overall study findings and caveats: Some out-of-frame alpha sequences were shared by twins, and these showed excess low generation probability. Abundant beta clonotypes from cord blood bore fewer insertions; memory repertoires lacked this pattern. Twins' excess sharing was less marked for out-of-frame beta sequences.

Germline loops: CDR1 MGHRA, CDR2 YSYEKL. V lost 5 bases and J lost 3; bases outside the gene matches: 5. This CDR3 is 15 amino acids long. Each cDNA held unique molecular identifiers, and template switching gave it a universal primer site. TCRdb called the 5' RACE reads again in MiXCR, with one record for every CDR3 protein. The sample has more than 1.5 million distinct CDR3 sequences; around a third are singletons. Sequenced input: cord blood. This rearrangement joins TRBV4-1 to TRBJ2-7; 12 nucleotides line up with TRBD2. The receptor comes from a newborn girl in good health. The CDR3 DNA follows: TGCGCCAGCAGCAGACTAGCGGGAGTCGACTACGAGCAGTACTTC. Residues: CASSRLAGVDYEQYF.